This TCR beta chain was sequenced for a study of CD8 T cells in ankylosing spondylitis. This clonotype was counted many times. The target antigen is unknown. Quantitative 5'-RACE was performed with molecular barcodes, and it yielded the TCR beta libraries. In TCRdb, the 5' RACE reads were re-called with MiXCR into one record per CDR3 protein. The sample has about 130,000 distinct CDR3 sequences, about 6.5% seen once. Germline values: CDR1 DFQATT, CDR2 SNEGSKA (reference sequence). This CDR3 region has 14 residues. Trimming removed 4 bases from V and 2 bases from J; junction bases left unmatched: 4. Study-level results: Disease-linked clones proved CD8+ and comparatively uncommon in peripheral blood. Prior literature has documented some motif variants in synovial fluid and blood from reactive arthritis. Ankylosing spondylitis blood seemed to carry a telltale TCR beta motif made of under 10 highly homologous variants.

Source material: blood, either unsorted or a sorted T cell fraction (not recorded which). The rearrangement uses TRBV20-1 and TRBJ2-7; 11 bases fit TRBD2. This TCR came from a male donor with ankylosing spondylitis or in good health (not recorded which). CDR3 amino acids: CSAKGTSGTYEQYF. The DNA for the CDR3 is TGCAGTGCTAAAGGGACTAGCGGAACCTACGAGCAGTACTTC.